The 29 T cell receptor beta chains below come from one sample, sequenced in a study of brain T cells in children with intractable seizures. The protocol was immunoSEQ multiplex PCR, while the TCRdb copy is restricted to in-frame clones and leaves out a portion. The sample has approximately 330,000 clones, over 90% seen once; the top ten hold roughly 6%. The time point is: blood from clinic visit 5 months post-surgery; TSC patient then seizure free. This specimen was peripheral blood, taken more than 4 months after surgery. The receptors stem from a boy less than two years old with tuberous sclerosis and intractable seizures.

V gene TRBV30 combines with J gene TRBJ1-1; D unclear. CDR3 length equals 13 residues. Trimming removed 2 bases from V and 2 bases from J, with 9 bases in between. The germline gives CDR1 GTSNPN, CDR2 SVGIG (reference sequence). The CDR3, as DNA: TGTGCCTGGAGTATGACGGTCAACACTGAAGCTTTCTTT. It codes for CAWSMTVNTEAFF.

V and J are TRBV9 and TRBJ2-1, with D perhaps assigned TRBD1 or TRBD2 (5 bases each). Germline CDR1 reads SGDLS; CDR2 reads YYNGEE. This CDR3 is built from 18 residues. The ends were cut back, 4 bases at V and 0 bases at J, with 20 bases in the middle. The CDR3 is CASSPEGTILSSYNEQFF. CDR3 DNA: TGTGCCAGCAGCCCGGAAGGGACGATCCTTAGCTCCTACAATGAGCAGTTCTTC.

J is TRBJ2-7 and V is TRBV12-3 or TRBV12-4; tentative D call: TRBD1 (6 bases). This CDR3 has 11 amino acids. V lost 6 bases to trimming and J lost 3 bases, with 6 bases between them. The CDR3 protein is CASRGHYEQYF. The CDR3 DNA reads TGTGCCAGCAGGGGACACTACGAGCAGTACTTC.

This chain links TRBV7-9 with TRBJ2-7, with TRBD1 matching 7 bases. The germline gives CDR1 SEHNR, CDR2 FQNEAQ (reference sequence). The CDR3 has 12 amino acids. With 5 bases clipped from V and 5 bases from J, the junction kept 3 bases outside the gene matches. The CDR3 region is CASSQDRDEQYF. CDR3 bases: TGTGCCAGCAGCCAAGACAGGGACGAGCAGTACTTC. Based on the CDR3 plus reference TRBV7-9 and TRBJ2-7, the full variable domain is DTGVSQNPRHKITKRGQNVTFRCDPISEHNRLYWYRQTLGQGPEFLTYFQNEAQLEKSRLLSDRFSAERPKGSFSTLEIQRTEQGDSAMYLCASSQDRDEQYFGPGTRLTVT.

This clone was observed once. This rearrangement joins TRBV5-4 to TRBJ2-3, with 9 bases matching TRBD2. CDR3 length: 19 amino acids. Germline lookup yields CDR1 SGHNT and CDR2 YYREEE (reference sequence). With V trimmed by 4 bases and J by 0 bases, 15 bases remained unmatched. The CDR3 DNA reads TGTGCCAGCAGCCTCAAAGCCGGGACTAGCCTATCAAGCACAGATACGCAGTATTTT. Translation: CASSLKAGTSLSSTDTQYF.

CDR3 DNA sequence: TGTGCCAGCAGTGAAATGGGGGGACCGAACACCGGGGAGCTGTTTTTT. It encodes CASSEMGGPNTGELFF. The chain joins TRBV2 to TRBJ2-2; a weak D match, TRBD2 (6 bases). The length of the CDR3 is 16 residues. Between the trimmed V and J ends, which lost 2 bases and 0 bases, there was a span of 10 bases. Germline assignment: CDR1 SNHLY and CDR2 FYNNEI.

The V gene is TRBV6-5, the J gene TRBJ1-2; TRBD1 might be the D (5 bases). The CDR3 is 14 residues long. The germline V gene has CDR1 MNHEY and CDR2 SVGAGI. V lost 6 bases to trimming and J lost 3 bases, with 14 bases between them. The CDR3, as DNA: TGTGCCAGCAGGAGGGGACCGAGCGACTATGGCTACACCTTC. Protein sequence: CASRRGPSDYGYTF.

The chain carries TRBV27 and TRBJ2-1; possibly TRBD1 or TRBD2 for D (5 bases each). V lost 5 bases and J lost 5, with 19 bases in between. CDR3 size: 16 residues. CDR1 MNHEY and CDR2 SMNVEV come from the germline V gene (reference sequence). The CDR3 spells CASSPLERGADNEQFF. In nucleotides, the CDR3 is TGTGCCAGCAGTCCCTTGGAGAGGGGAGCCGACAATGAGCAGTTCTTC.

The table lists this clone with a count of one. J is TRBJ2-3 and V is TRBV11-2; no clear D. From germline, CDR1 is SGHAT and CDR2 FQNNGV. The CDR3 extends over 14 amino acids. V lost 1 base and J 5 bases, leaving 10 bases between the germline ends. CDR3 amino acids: CASSLGVSGDTQYF. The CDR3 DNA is TGTGCCAGCAGCTTAGGGGTGTCGGGAGATACGCAGTATTTT. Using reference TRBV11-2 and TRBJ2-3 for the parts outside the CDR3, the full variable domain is EAGVAQSPRYKIIEKRQSVAFWCNPISGHATLYWYQQILGQGPKLLIQFQNNGVVDDSQLPKDRFSAERLKGVDSTLKIQPAKLEDSAVYLCASSLGVSGDTQYFGPGTRLTVL.

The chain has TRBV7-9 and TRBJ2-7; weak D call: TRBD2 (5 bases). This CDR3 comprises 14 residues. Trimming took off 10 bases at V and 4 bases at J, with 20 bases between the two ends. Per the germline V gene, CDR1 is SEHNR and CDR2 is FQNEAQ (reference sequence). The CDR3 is CAIPRGPLPYEQYF. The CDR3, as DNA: TGTGCCATCCCCCGGGGTCCATTGCCTTACGAGCAGTACTTC.

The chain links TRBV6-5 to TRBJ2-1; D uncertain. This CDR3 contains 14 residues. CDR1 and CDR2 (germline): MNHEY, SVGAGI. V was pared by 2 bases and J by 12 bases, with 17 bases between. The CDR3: CASSYLDGINRQFF. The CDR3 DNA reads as TGTGCCAGCAGTTACCTAGACGGAATCAACCGGCAGTTCTTC.

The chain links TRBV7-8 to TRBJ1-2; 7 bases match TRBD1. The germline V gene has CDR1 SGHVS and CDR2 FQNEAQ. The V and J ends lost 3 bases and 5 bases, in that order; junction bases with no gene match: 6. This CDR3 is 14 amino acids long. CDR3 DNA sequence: TGTGCCAGCAGCTTCGGGACAGCCCAATATGGCTACACCTTC. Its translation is CASSFGTAQYGYTF.

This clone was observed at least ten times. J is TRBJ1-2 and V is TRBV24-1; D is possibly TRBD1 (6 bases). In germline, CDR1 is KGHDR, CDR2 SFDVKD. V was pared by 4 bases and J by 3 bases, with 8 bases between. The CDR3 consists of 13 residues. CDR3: CATSDRGHYGYTF. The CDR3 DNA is TGTGCCACCAGTGACAGGGGCCACTATGGCTACACCTTC.

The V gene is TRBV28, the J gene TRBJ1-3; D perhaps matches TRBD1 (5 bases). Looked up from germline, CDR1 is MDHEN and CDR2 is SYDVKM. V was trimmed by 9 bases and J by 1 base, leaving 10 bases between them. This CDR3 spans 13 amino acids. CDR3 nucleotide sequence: TGTGCCAGTCAGGGATATTCTGGAAACACCATATATTTT. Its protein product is CASQGYSGNTIYF. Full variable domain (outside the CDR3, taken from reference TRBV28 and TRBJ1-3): DVKVTQSSRYLVKRTGEKVFLECVQDMDHENMFWYRQDPGLGLRLIYFSYDVKMKEKGDIPEGYSVSREKKERFSLILESASTNQTSMYLCASQGYSGNTIYFGEGSWLTVV.

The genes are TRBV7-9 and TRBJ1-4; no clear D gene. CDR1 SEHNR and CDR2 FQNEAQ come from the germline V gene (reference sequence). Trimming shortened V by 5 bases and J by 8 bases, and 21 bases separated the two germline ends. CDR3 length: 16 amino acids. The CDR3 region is CASSPTVGSGREKLFF. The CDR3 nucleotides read TGTGCCAGCAGCCCGACTGTCGGTTCCGGTAGGGAAAAACTGTTTTTT.

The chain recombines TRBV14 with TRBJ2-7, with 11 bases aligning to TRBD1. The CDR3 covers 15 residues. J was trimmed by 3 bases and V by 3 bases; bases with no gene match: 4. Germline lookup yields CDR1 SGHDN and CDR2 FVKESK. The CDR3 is CASSHAGTGGYEQYF. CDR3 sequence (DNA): TGTGCCAGCAGCCACGCCGGGACAGGGGGCTACGAGCAGTACTTC.

This CDR3 is CASSVEADSSYEQYF. CDR3 sequence (DNA): TGTGCCAGCAGCGTAGAGGCGGATTCCTCCTACGAGCAGTACTTC. The chain uses TRBV9 and TRBJ2-7; the D is unclear. The V and J ends lost 0 bases and 0 bases respectively, with 10 bases between them. The CDR3 runs 15 residues. Looked up from germline, CDR1 is SGDLS and CDR2 is YYNGEE. Supplemented by reference TRBV9 and TRBJ2-7, the full variable domain reads DSGVTQTPKHLITATGQRVTLRCSPRSGDLSVYWYQQSLDQGLQFLIQYYNGEERAKGNILERFSAQQFPDLHSELNLSSLELGDSALYFCASSVEADSSYEQYFGPGTRLTVT.

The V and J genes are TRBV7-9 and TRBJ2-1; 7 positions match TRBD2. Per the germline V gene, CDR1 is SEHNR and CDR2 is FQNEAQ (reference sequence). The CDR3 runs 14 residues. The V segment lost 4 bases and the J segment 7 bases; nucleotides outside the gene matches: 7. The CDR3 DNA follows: TGTGCCAGCAGCTGGGGGGGATATTCGAATGAGCAGTTCTTC. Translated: CASSWGGYSNEQFF.

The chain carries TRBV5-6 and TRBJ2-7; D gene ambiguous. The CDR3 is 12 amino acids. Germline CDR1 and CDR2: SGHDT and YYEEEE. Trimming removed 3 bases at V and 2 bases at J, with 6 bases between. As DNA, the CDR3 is TGTGCCAGCAGCTGGCTTGCCTACGAGCAGTACTTC. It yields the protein CASSWLAYEQYF.

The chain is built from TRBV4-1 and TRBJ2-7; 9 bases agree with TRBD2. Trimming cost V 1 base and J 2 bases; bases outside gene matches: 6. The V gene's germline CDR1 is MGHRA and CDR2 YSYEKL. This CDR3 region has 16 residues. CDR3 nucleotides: TGCGCCAGCAGCCAAGGTGTCGGCGGGAGGGCCTACGAGCAGTACTTC. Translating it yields CASSQGVGGRAYEQYF.

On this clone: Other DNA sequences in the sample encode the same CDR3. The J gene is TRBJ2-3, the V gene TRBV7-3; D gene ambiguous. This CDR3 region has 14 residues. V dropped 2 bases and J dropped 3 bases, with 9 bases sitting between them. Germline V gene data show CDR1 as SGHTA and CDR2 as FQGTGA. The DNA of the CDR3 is TGTGCCAGCAGCTTAGGGTTGGCGACAGATACGCAGTATTTT. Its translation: CASSLGLATDTQYF.

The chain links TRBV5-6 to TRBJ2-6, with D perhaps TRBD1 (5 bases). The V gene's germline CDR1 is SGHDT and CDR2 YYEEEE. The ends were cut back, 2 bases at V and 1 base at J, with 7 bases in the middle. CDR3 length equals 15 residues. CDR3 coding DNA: TGTGCCAGCAGCTTAGGGGCATCTGGGGCCAACGTCCTGACTTTC. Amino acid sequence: CASSLGASGANVLTF.

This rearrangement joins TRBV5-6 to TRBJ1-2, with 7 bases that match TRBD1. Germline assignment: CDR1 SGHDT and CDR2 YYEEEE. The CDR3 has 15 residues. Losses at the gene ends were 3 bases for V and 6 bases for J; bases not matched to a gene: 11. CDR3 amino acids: CASSWGTGTENGYTF. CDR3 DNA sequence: TGTGCCAGCAGCTGGGGAACCGGGACAGAAAATGGCTACACCTTC.

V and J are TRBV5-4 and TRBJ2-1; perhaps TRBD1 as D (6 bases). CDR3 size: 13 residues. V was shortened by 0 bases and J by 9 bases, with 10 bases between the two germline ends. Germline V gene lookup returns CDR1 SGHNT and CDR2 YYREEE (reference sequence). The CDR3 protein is CASSLGGPVEQFF. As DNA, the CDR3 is TGTGCCAGCAGCTTGGGGGGGCCGGTTGAGCAGTTCTTC.

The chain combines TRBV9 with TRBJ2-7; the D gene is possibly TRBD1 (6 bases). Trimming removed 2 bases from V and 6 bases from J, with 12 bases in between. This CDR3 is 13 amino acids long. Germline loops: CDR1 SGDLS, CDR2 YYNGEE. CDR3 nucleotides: TGTGCCAGCAGCGTCACAGGGAATGGCGAGCAGTACTTC. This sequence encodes CASSVTGNGEQYF.

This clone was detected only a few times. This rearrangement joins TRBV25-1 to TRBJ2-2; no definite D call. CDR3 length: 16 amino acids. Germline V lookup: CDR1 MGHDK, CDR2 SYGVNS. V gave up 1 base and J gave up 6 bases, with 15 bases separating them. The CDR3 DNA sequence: TGTGCCAGCAGTGAATTTGGGCTAGATTCCGCCGGGGAGCTGTTTTTT. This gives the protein CASSEFGLDSAGELFF.

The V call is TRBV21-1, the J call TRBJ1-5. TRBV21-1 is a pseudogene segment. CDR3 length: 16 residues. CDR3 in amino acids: CASSKEDEWRDQPQHF. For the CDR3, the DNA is TGTGCCAGCAGCAAAGAGGATGAATGGCGGGATCAGCCCCAGCATTTT.

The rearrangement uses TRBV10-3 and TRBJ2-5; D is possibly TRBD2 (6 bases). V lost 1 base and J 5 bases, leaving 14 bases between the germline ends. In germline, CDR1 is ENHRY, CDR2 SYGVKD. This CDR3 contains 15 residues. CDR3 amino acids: CAISEFAGNVETQYF. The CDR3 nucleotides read TGTGCCATCAGTGAGTTCGCGGGGAATGTGGAGACCCAGTACTTC.

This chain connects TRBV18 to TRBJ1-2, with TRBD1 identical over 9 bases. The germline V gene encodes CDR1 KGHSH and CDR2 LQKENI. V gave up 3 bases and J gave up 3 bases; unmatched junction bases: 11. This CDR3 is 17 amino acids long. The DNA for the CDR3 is TGTGCCAGCTCACCCCGACAGGGGGAGATTATAGACTATGGCTACACCTTC. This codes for CASSPRQGEIIDYGYTF.